The rows below give T cell receptor beta chains drawn from one sample of a study of shared clonotypes between healthy human individuals. Assay: immunoSEQ multiplex PCR; the TCRdb copy retains only in-frame clones and omits some. The sample gives roughly 2,000,000 clones, about 95% of which show up once; 0.9% to 1.5% is in the top ten. What was sequenced was naive CD8+ T cells sorted from blood. The receptors were gathered from a man in his late teens or twenties in good health. Both conserved end residues are part of each CDR3. Fields, in order: clone size, D gene, V gene, J gene, CDR3 protein, CDR3 DNA. The D gene is left open where the match is weak. Where a row states a size, it is once, few, many or the class of an expanded clone; other rows omit it.

clone_size: -; d_call: TRBD2; v_call: TRBV6-6; j_call: TRBJ2-2; cdr3_aa: CASSDSGMNTGELFF; cdr3_nt: TGTGCCAGCAGTGATAGCGGGATGAACACCGGGGAGCTGTTTTTT
clone_size: -; d_call: -; v_call: TRBV27; j_call: TRBJ1-4; cdr3_aa: CASRLNEKLFF; cdr3_nt: TGTGCCAGCAGACTTAATGAAAAACTGTTTTTT
clone_size: -; d_call: -; v_call: TRBV6-5; j_call: TRBJ2-7; cdr3_aa: CASSLTGVLYEQYF; cdr3_nt: TGTGCCAGCAGTTTAACGGGAGTCCTCTACGAGCAGTACTTC
clone_size: -; d_call: TRBD1; v_call: TRBV13; j_call: TRBJ2-7; cdr3_aa: CASSAGTGGYEQYF; cdr3_nt: TGTGCCAGCAGCGCGGGGACAGGAGGCTACGAGCAGTACTTC
clone_size: -; d_call: -; v_call: TRBV19; j_call: TRBJ1-3; cdr3_aa: CASDGGASGNTIYF; cdr3_nt: TGTGCCTCCGATGGGGGTGCCTCTGGAAACACCATATATTTT
clone_size: -; d_call: -; v_call: TRBV7-6; j_call: TRBJ2-3; cdr3_aa: CASSRLGGAGQDTQYF; cdr3_nt: TGTGCCAGCAGCCGATTGGGGGGGGCGGGCCAAGATACGCAGTATTTT
clone_size: -; d_call: TRBD1; v_call: TRBV28; j_call: TRBJ1-2; cdr3_aa: CASTRGQGLYGYTF; cdr3_nt: TGTGCCAGCACCAGGGGACAGGGGTTGTATGGCTACACCTTC
clone_size: -; d_call: TRBD1; v_call: TRBV10-3; j_call: TRBJ2-7; cdr3_aa: CAISPGQGASYEQYF; cdr3_nt: TGTGCCATCAGCCCAGGACAGGGGGCCTCCTACGAGCAGTACTTC
clone_size: -; d_call: TRBD2; v_call: TRBV11-2; j_call: TRBJ2-1; cdr3_aa: CASSSTTSGTRVYNEQFF; cdr3_nt: TGTGCCAGCAGCTCCACAACCTCCGGGACTAGAGTTTACAATGAGCAGTTCTTC
clone_size: once; d_call: TRBD2; v_call: TRBV5-1; j_call: TRBJ2-3; cdr3_aa: CASSPGLAGVTDTQYF; cdr3_nt: TGCGCCAGCAGCCCGGGACTAGCGGGAGTCACAGATACGCAGTATTTT
clone_size: -; d_call: -; v_call: TRBV5-6; j_call: TRBJ2-3; cdr3_aa: CASSLGPGTQYF; cdr3_nt: TGTGCCAGCAGCCTCGGGCCGGGTACGCAGTATTTT
clone_size: -; d_call: -; v_call: TRBV7-9; j_call: TRBJ2-7; cdr3_aa: CASSDSYEQYF; cdr3_nt: TGTGCCAGCAGTGACAGCTACGAGCAGTACTTC
clone_size: -; d_call: -; v_call: TRBV12-5; j_call: TRBJ1-2; cdr3_aa: CASGLGLNYGYTF; cdr3_nt: TGTGCTAGTGGTTTGGGACTTAACTATGGCTACACCTTC
clone_size: -; d_call: -; v_call: TRBV7-9; j_call: TRBJ1-6; cdr3_aa: CASSLGTYNSPLHF; cdr3_nt: TGTGCCAGCAGCTTGGGTACCTATAATTCACCCCTCCACTTT
clone_size: -; d_call: -; v_call: TRBV6-5; j_call: TRBJ2-3; cdr3_aa: CASSYGIGTDTQYF; cdr3_nt: TGTGCCAGCAGTTACGGGATAGGGACAGATACGCAGTATTTT
clone_size: once; d_call: -; v_call: TRBV29-1; j_call: TRBJ2-1; cdr3_aa: CSVEPRGGTWQFF; cdr3_nt: TGCAGCGTTGAACCCCGCGGAGGGACATGGCAGTTCTTC
clone_size: -; d_call: -; v_call: TRBV29-1; j_call: TRBJ2-2; cdr3_aa: CSVEDGHLNTGELFF; cdr3_nt: TGCAGCGTTGAGGATGGACATTTGAACACCGGGGAGCTGTTTTTT
clone_size: -; d_call: -; v_call: TRBV27; j_call: TRBJ2-7; cdr3_aa: CASVGTYEQYF; cdr3_nt: TGTGCCAGCGTAGGGACATACGAGCAGTACTTC
clone_size: -; d_call: TRBD1; v_call: TRBV7-9; j_call: TRBJ1-6; cdr3_aa: CASSLAPGGGSPLHF; cdr3_nt: TGTGCCAGCAGCTTAGCGCCAGGGGGCGGCTCACCCCTCCACTTT
clone_size: once; d_call: -; v_call: TRBV4-1; j_call: TRBJ2-5; cdr3_aa: CASSFFASGLGETQYF; cdr3_nt: TGCGCCAGCAGCTTCTTCGCCAGCGGCCTGGGGGAGACCCAGTACTTC
clone_size: -; d_call: -; v_call: TRBV5-1; j_call: TRBJ1-2; cdr3_aa: CASSLNGHLYAPVPDGYTF; cdr3_nt: TGCGCCAGCAGCTTGAACGGACACCTTTATGCACCGGTCCCTGATGGCTACACCTTC
clone_size: -; d_call: -; v_call: TRBV4-3; j_call: TRBJ1-1; cdr3_aa: CASSPVLGTEAFF; cdr3_nt: TGCGCCAGCAGCCCCGTACTCGGGACTGAAGCTTTCTTT
clone_size: once; d_call: -; v_call: TRBV5-1; j_call: TRBJ2-2; cdr3_aa: CASSRSSGELFF; cdr3_nt: TGCGCCAGCAGTCGCAGCTCCGGGGAGCTGTTTTTT
clone_size: -; d_call: -; v_call: TRBV2; j_call: TRBJ2-7; cdr3_aa: CASSELGNEQYF; cdr3_nt: TGTGCCAGCAGTGAATTAGGGAACGAGCAGTACTTC
clone_size: -; d_call: TRBD1; v_call: TRBV7-9; j_call: TRBJ1-1; cdr3_aa: CASSFGTGLSGTEAFF; cdr3_nt: TGTGCCAGCAGCTTCGGGACAGGTCTTTCGGGAACTGAAGCTTTCTTT
clone_size: -; d_call: -; v_call: TRBV27; j_call: TRBJ2-7; cdr3_aa: CASRHTGSPYEQYF; cdr3_nt: TGTGCCAGCAGACACACAGGGTCCCCCTACGAGCAGTACTTC
clone_size: -; d_call: -; v_call: TRBV5-1; j_call: TRBJ2-2; cdr3_aa: CASSPNLSGELFF; cdr3_nt: TGCGCCAGCAGCCCGAACTTGTCCGGGGAGCTGTTTTTT
clone_size: -; d_call: -; v_call: TRBV7-9; j_call: TRBJ1-6; cdr3_aa: CASSSRGSSYNSPLHF; cdr3_nt: TGTGCCAGCAGCTCCCGAGGGAGCTCCTATAATTCACCCCTCCACTTT
clone_size: -; d_call: TRBD2; v_call: TRBV5-1; j_call: TRBJ2-1; cdr3_aa: CASSKGLAGVKSSYNEQFF; cdr3_nt: TGCGCCAGCAGCAAGGGACTAGCGGGGGTCAAAAGCTCCTACAATGAGCAGTTCTTC
clone_size: -; d_call: -; v_call: TRBV27; j_call: TRBJ1-1; cdr3_aa: CASVAQQGNTEAFF; cdr3_nt: TGTGCCAGCGTGGCACAACAGGGGAACACTGAAGCTTTCTTT
clone_size: -; d_call: -; v_call: TRBV29-1; j_call: TRBJ2-7; cdr3_aa: CSVEGTNSYEQYF; cdr3_nt: TGCAGCGTTGAAGGGACCAACTCCTACGAGCAGTACTTC
clone_size: -; d_call: -; v_call: TRBV2; j_call: TRBJ2-1; cdr3_aa: CASSEDGTYNEQFF; cdr3_nt: TGTGCCAGCAGTGAAGATGGGACATACAATGAGCAGTTCTTC
clone_size: -; d_call: -; v_call: TRBV6-5; j_call: TRBJ2-7; cdr3_aa: CASGPLAPYEQYF; cdr3_nt: TGTGCCAGCGGTCCTCTGGCGCCCTACGAGCAGTACTTC
clone_size: once; d_call: -; v_call: TRBV7-9; j_call: TRBJ2-1; cdr3_aa: CASSLRAGDNEQFF; cdr3_nt: TGTGCCAGCAGCTTGCGGGCCGGAGACAATGAGCAGTTCTTC
clone_size: -; d_call: -; v_call: TRBV4-1; j_call: TRBJ1-5; cdr3_aa: CASSQDHNQPQHF; cdr3_nt: TGCGCCAGCAGCCAAGATCACAATCAGCCCCAGCATTTT
clone_size: -; d_call: TRBD1; v_call: TRBV11-1; j_call: TRBJ2-3; cdr3_aa: CASSIRTGEGTDTQYF; cdr3_nt: TGTGCCAGCAGCATTCGGACAGGGGAGGGCACAGATACGCAGTATTTT
clone_size: once; d_call: -; v_call: TRBV4-1; j_call: TRBJ1-1; cdr3_aa: CASSQVDSGTEAFF; cdr3_nt: TGCGCCAGCAGCCAAGTAGATTCTGGCACTGAAGCTTTCTTT
clone_size: -; d_call: -; v_call: TRBV19; j_call: TRBJ1-2; cdr3_aa: CASSIDGETNYGYTF; cdr3_nt: TGTGCCAGTAGTATAGACGGGGAAACCAACTATGGCTACACCTTC
clone_size: -; d_call: -; v_call: TRBV10-3; j_call: TRBJ1-2; cdr3_aa: CAISPRTVDYGYTF; cdr3_nt: TGTGCCATCAGCCCAAGGACAGTCGACTATGGCTACACCTTC
clone_size: once; d_call: -; v_call: TRBV10-2; j_call: TRBJ1-6; cdr3_aa: CASRFSGATGDSPLHF; cdr3_nt: TGCGCCAGCAGATTTTCCGGCGCGACAGGCGATTCACCCCTCCACTTT
clone_size: -; d_call: TRBD1; v_call: TRBV28; j_call: TRBJ1-1; cdr3_aa: CASSFQGANTEAFF; cdr3_nt: TGTGCCAGCAGTTTCCAGGGGGCTAACACTGAAGCTTTCTTT
clone_size: -; d_call: TRBD1; v_call: TRBV7-8; j_call: TRBJ1-4; cdr3_aa: CASSSGGPYEKLFF; cdr3_nt: TGTGCCAGCAGCTCAGGGGGACCTTATGAAAAACTGTTTTTT
clone_size: -; d_call: -; v_call: TRBV4-3; j_call: TRBJ1-5; cdr3_aa: CASSQDIFGIQPQHF; cdr3_nt: TGCGCCAGCAGCCAAGATATCTTTGGGATTCAGCCCCAGCATTTT
clone_size: -; d_call: TRBD1; v_call: TRBV19; j_call: TRBJ1-1; cdr3_aa: CASRQGPDNTEAFF; cdr3_nt: TGTGCCAGCCGACAGGGTCCGGATAACACTGAAGCTTTCTTT
clone_size: -; d_call: -; v_call: TRBV6-1; j_call: TRBJ1-5; cdr3_aa: CASSGPGTLRNQPQHF; cdr3_nt: TGTGCCAGCAGTGGGCCAGGGACATTGCGCAATCAGCCCCAGCATTTT
clone_size: -; d_call: TRBD2; v_call: TRBV19; j_call: TRBJ2-1; cdr3_aa: CASSILSLAGYEQFF; cdr3_nt: TGTGCCAGTAGTATTTTGTCACTAGCGGGATATGAGCAGTTCTTC
clone_size: -; d_call: -; v_call: TRBV2; j_call: TRBJ1-4; cdr3_aa: CASSEGPPRGEKLFF; cdr3_nt: TGTGCCAGCAGTGAGGGTCCGCCGAGGGGCGAAAAACTGTTTTTT
clone_size: -; d_call: -; v_call: TRBV7-6; j_call: TRBJ1-4; cdr3_aa: CASSLEGEKLFF; cdr3_nt: TGTGCCAGCAGCTTAGAAGGTGAAAAACTGTTTTTT
clone_size: -; d_call: -; v_call: TRBV4-1; j_call: TRBJ2-5; cdr3_aa: CASSQDPAGHEETQYF; cdr3_nt: TGCGCCAGCAGCCAAGATCCAGCGGGTCACGAAGAGACCCAGTACTTC
clone_size: -; d_call: -; v_call: TRBV19; j_call: TRBJ1-6; cdr3_aa: CASNDRTSVWPLHF; cdr3_nt: TGTGCCAGTAATGATAGGACGTCCGTTTGGCCCCTCCACTTT
clone_size: -; d_call: -; v_call: TRBV27; j_call: TRBJ2-1; cdr3_aa: CASRVIGYNEQFF; cdr3_nt: TGTGCCAGCAGGGTTATAGGGTACAATGAGCAGTTCTTC
clone_size: -; d_call: -; v_call: TRBV11-1; j_call: TRBJ1-2; cdr3_aa: CASSLGLAPIWIYGYTF; cdr3_nt: TGTGCCAGCAGCTTAGGTCTGGCACCAATATGGATCTATGGCTACACCTTC
clone_size: -; d_call: TRBD1; v_call: TRBV25-1; j_call: TRBJ2-7; cdr3_aa: CASSDPRGLGEQYF; cdr3_nt: TGTGCCAGCAGTGATCCCAGGGGGCTGGGCGAGCAGTACTTC
clone_size: -; d_call: -; v_call: TRBV19; j_call: TRBJ2-1; cdr3_aa: CASRLDSRGNEQFF; cdr3_nt: TGTGCCAGTAGGCTTGACAGTAGGGGGAATGAGCAGTTCTTC
clone_size: -; d_call: -; v_call: TRBV7-9; j_call: TRBJ1-6; cdr3_aa: CASSANAVDLNSPLHF; cdr3_nt: TGTGCCAGCAGTGCAAATGCGGTTGATTTGAATTCACCCCTCCACTTT
clone_size: -; d_call: -; v_call: TRBV4-3; j_call: TRBJ1-5; cdr3_aa: CASSHRGTNQPQHF; cdr3_nt: TGCGCCAGCAGCCACCGGGGGACCAATCAGCCCCAGCATTTT